This TCR beta chain was obtained from a study of monozygotic twins with inflammatory bowel disease (dated by TCRdb to about 2019). Notes on the research overall: In total, around 28 monozygotic twin pairs made up the full study: 19 Danish pairs, all IBD-discordant, plus nine German pairs, of which four were IBD-concordant and five were IBD-discordant. Each individual had, on average, about 151 000 unique TCRalpha sequences and 181 000 unique TCRbeta sequences available for analysis. Disease-associated traits were sought mainly through comparisons between IBD patients and their genetically identical healthy co-twins within discordant pairs. Study-wide conclusions, independent of this receptor: The results gave no support for a single strong signal or clonotype linked to IBD. Background noise and inter-individual variability may have been introduced into the repertoires by the differing immunosuppressive treatments among patients. IBD patients shared fewer clonotypes with other individuals than healthy twins did, most markedly in patients showing signs of disease activity. Distinction between different T cell subtypes could not be achieved in the analysis. No difference in repertoire similarity was observed between concordant and discordant twins, possibly owing to limited statistical power. Measured by the inverse Simpson index, TCRbeta repertoire diversity was lower in IBD patients than in their healthy co-twins.

As concerns this clonotype: The target of this receptor is not known.

Library creation used 5' RACE. Preparation of each TCR library used 3,000 to 3,500 ng of total RNA. For each sample, cDNA was synthesized in eight separate reactions using SMARTScribe reverse transcriptase. During cDNA synthesis, template switching was used to introduce unique molecular identifiers that contained a 6-nucleotide sample barcode. Amplification of TCRalpha and TCRbeta cDNA involved two nested PCRs of 16 and 9 cycles, and each PCR was followed by bead purification. Before amplification, the cDNA was treated with uracil DNA-glycosylase and purified using the QIAquick PCR purification kit. The second PCR was the step at which Illumina TruSeq-compatible adapters and sample-specific barcodes were added. Library quality and concentration were assessed using TapeStation and Qubit, and approximately 5 ng of each library was pooled. Sequencing of pooled libraries was carried out on an Illumina HiSeq2500 single-index Rapid Run using 2 x 100 bp reads and custom sequencing primers. On the study's bioinformatics: MiGEC version 1.2.6 was used for UMI-based consensus assembly, which corrected PCR and sequencing errors. MiXCR version 2.1.1 was used for V(D)J alignment, clonotype assembly and CDR3 extraction. Gene usage, clonotype sharing and MAIT/NKT TCR abundance were normalised by analysing the top 1000, 10 000 and 20 000 clonotypes per sample. Diversity was computed as the inverse Simpson index with the vegan R package after downsampling to 27 000 UMIs. Statistical testing used paired Mann-Whitney U tests on the discordant twin pairs and applied Benjamini-Hochberg correction for multiple testing. The reads went through TCRdb reprocessing, and each CDR3 protein sequence gets one entry with no DNA. The V and J calls reflect TCRdb's pipeline rather than the authors' work. The sample's table lists a count of around 230,000 distinct CDR3 sequences. The ten largest clones capture roughly 1.5% of the sample.

The CDR3 spans 16 residues, from the cysteine through the phenylalanine. No DNA is listed. CDR1 and CDR2 were assigned from the germline V gene as SGHRS and YFSETQ. From each donor, a roughly 2.5 ml peripheral blood sample was collected into PAXgene tubes and stored at -80 degrees C. Total RNA was isolated from whole blood with the PAXgene blood miRNA kit on an automated QIAcube, without T cell sorting. Peripheral blood from monozygotic twin pairs concordant or discordant for inflammatory bowel disease was subjected to deep TCRalpha and TCRbeta repertoire profiling with unique molecular barcoding. Smoking habits were recorded for all twin pairs, with individuals classified as current, former or never smokers.

The receptor chain draws on TRBV5-1 and TRBJ2-2; TCRdb gives TRBD1 as the D gene, but with no DNA this cannot be confirmed. The sequenced sample was blood. This TCR came from a human donor with ulcerative colitis or Crohn's disease, or a healthy co-twin of an affected twin (not recorded which). The CDR3 protein is CASSLVGRQNTGELFF.